This T cell receptor (beta chain) was recorded in a study of blood T cells in healthy people across ages. As for the study in general: Using template switching, researchers captured about one barcoded beta molecule for each two T cells. Study observations and caveats: Estimated diversity that came from one million T cells was considered an underestimate.

Alongside a J-beta primer mix, a sample-barcoded 5' primer served in a second PCR lasting about 7 to 11 cycles. A template-switch adaptor containing 12 random nucleotides labeled each cDNA molecule. Via MiXCR, TCRdb re-called the 5' RACE reads, giving one row per CDR3 protein. Of fewer than 900,000 distinct CDR3 sequences in the sample, around 48% are singletons; the top ten hold roughly 34%. The CDR3 has 13 amino acids. CDR1 SGHNT and CDR2 YYREEE come from the germline V gene (reference sequence). Between the trimmed V and J ends, which lost 7 bases and 0 bases, there was a span of 9 bases. About this clonotype itself: The antigen is unknown.

Isolation of PBMCs gave at least 7 million cells per sample. Sequenced sample: blood. The TCR originated in a woman aged 55-70 years in good health. This rearrangement joins TRBV5-4 to TRBJ2-3, with a weak D call TRBD2 (5 bases). The chain's CDR3 is CASAGESTDTQYF. The CDR3 DNA follows: TGTGCCAGCGCGGGCGAAAGCACAGATACGCAGTATTTT.